This T cell receptor beta chain emerged from a study of control samples from healthy donors and cancer patients. Clones were read by immunoSEQ multiplex PCR, and TCRdb kept only the in-frame ones, dropping some. The sample consists of 200,000 or so clones, 90% to 95% of them appearing once. The specimen sequenced was blood. This TCR was recovered from a man aged 45-60 years in good health.

The CDR3 DNA is TGTGCCAGCAGTTACTCGGCCAGGGCAAGTACTGAAGCTTTCTTT. It codes for CASSYSARASTEAFF. This chain joins TRBV6-5 and TRBJ1-1, with a possible D match to TRBD1 (5 bases). The CDR3 has 15 residues. V dropped 0 bases and J dropped 5 bases, with 13 bases sitting between them. CDR1 is MNHEY and CDR2 is SVGAGI in the germline V gene.